This is a list of T cell receptor beta chains from one sample in a study of cytomegalovirus exposure and HLA in healthy donors. Assay: immunoSEQ multiplex PCR; the TCRdb copy retains only in-frame clones and omits some. The sample consists of under 95,000 clones, roughly 80% of them appearing once. The sequenced material came from PBMCs. Source of these receptors: a man in his forties or fifties in good health and CMV-seronegative. Both conserved end residues are part of each CDR3. The D gene is left open where the match is weak. Size is stated for part of the rows, as once, few or many counts, or as a class when the clone is expanded.

TRBD1,TRBJ1-1,15,TRBV19,.,CASRNGGGAGTEAFF,TGTGCCAGTAGGAACGGAGGGGGCGCGGGCACTGAAGCTTTCTTT
TRBD1,TRBJ1-2,16,TRBV5-1,.,CASRKERQGADYGYTF,TGCGCCAGCAGAAAAGAAAGACAGGGGGCGGACTATGGCTACACCTTC
.,TRBJ2-5,15,TRBV6-4,.,CASSPRGIPEETQYF,TGTGCCAGCAGCCCGAGAGGCATACCAGAAGAGACCCAGTACTTC
.,TRBJ2-2,15,TRBV28,.,CASSLPTGGPGELFF,TGTGCCAGCAGTTTACCGACAGGAGGACCCGGGGAGCTGTTTTTT
TRBD1,TRBJ2-1,17,TRBV29-1,.,CSVMLFPGTGAYNEQFF,TGCAGCGTTATGTTGTTTCCAGGGACAGGGGCTTACAATGAGCAGTTCTTC
TRBD1,TRBJ1-3,15,TRBV5-4,.,CASSLGAGGANTIYF,TGTGCCAGCAGCTTGGGGGCAGGGGGCGCGAACACCATATATTTT
.,TRBJ2-7,14,TRBV27,few,CASSLSGTLYEQYF,TGTGCCAGCAGTTTATCCGGGACTCTCTACGAGCAGTACTTC
TRBD1,TRBJ2-3,16,TRBV9,.,CASSAQWTGRTDTQYF,TGTGCCAGCAGCGCTCAGTGGACAGGGCGCACAGATACGCAGTATTTT
.,TRBJ2-3,15,TRBV2,.,CASSEGSSSTDTQYF,TGTGCCAGCAGTGAGGGGAGTTCTAGCACAGATACGCAGTATTTT
TRBD1,TRBJ1-2,15,TRBV19,.,CASSTRDRTPEGYTF,TGTGCCAGTAGTACCCGGGACAGAACCCCTGAGGGCTACACCTTC
TRBD1,TRBJ1-5,15,TRBV5-1,few,CASKLTGDRGQPQHF,TGCGCCAGCAAACTAACAGGGGATAGGGGCCAGCCCCAGCATTTT
TRBD1,TRBJ2-7,15,TRBV28,.,CASSFMGQGEYEQYF,TGTGCCAGCAGTTTTATGGGACAGGGGGAATACGAGCAGTACTTC
TRBD2,TRBJ2-1,16,TRBV7-6,.,CASSEHRTSGNNEQFF,TGTGCCAGCAGCGAACACAGGACTAGCGGGAATAATGAGCAGTTCTTC
.,TRBJ2-3,17,TRBV12-1,.,CASSFATSGRCTDTQYF,TGTGCCAGCAGCTTTGCTACCAGCGGGAGGTGCACAGATACGCAGTATTTT
.,TRBJ2-1,17,TRBV5-1,.,CASSSGEGGSAYNEQFF,TGCGCCAGCAGCTCCGGGGAGGGGGGCTCGGCCTACAATGAGCAGTTCTTC
.,TRBJ2-7,13,TRBV7-6,.,CASSPREEYEQYF,TGTGCCAGCAGCCCACGAGAGGAGTACGAGCAGTACTTC
.,TRBJ2-3,17,TRBV28,once,CASSFSPTGISTDTQYF,TGTGCCAGCAGCTTCAGCCCGACGGGGATTAGCACAGATACGCAGTATTTT
TRBD1,TRBJ1-2,15,TRBV25-1,once,CASSKTLGQGYGYTF,TGTGCCAGCAGTAAAACCCTCGGACAGGGATATGGCTACACCTTC
TRBD2,TRBJ2-5,13,TRBV30,.,CAWSGLAGETQYF,TGTGCCTGGAGTGGACTAGCGGGAGAGACCCAGTACTTC
TRBD2,TRBJ2-3,18,TRBV15,.,CATSRELAGGPWTDTQYF,TGTGCCACCAGCAGAGAACTAGCGGGAGGGCCTTGGACAGATACGCAGTATTTT
TRBD1,TRBJ2-2,16,TRBV6-4,once,CASSDTTGANTGELFF,TGTGCCAGCAGTGACACGACAGGGGCGAACACCGGGGAGCTGTTTTTT
TRBD1,TRBJ2-7,15,TRBV5-1,once,CASSWGGQGANEQYF,TGCGCCAGCAGCTGGGGGGGACAGGGGGCCAACGAGCAGTACTTC
.,TRBJ1-3,16,TRBV5-6,.,CASSLGLQGSGNTIYF,TGTGCCAGCAGCTTGGGGCTCCAGGGCTCTGGAAACACCATATATTTT
.,TRBJ1-1,12,TRBV7-9,.,CASSSRASEAFF,TGTGCCAGCAGCTCCAGGGCGTCTGAAGCTTTCTTT
TRBD1,TRBJ1-4,15,TRBV15,few,CATSGKQGAFEKLFF,TGTGCCACCAGCGGGAAACAGGGGGCGTTTGAAAAACTGTTTTTT
.,TRBJ2-7,11,TRBV6-1,few,CASSASYEQYF,TGTGCCAGCAGTGCTTCCTACGAGCAGTACTTC
TRBD2,TRBJ2-3,16,TRBV11-2,.,CASSTHQRGTADTQYF,TGTGCCAGCAGCACCCACCAGCGGGGAACGGCAGATACGCAGTATTTT
TRBD1,TRBJ1-2,14,TRBV6-6,few,CASSRQGINYGYTF,TGTGCCAGCAGTCGACAGGGGATAAACTATGGCTACACCTTC
.,TRBJ2-3,11,TRBV19,once,CASSISDTQYF,TGTGCCAGTAGTATCTCGGATACGCAGTATTTT
TRBD1,TRBJ2-7,12,TRBV2,.,CASRDRGYEQYF,TGTGCCAGCAGGGACAGGGGCTACGAGCAGTACTTC
TRBD1,TRBJ1-5,15,TRBV2,medium-sized,CASRQGAGGNQPQHF,TGTGCCAGCAGACAGGGGGCAGGGGGCAATCAGCCCCAGCATTTT
TRBD1,TRBJ1-2,16,TRBV7-6,.,CASSPAGTGGLDGYTF,TGTGCCAGCAGCCCGGCGGGGACAGGAGGTTTAGATGGCTACACCTTC